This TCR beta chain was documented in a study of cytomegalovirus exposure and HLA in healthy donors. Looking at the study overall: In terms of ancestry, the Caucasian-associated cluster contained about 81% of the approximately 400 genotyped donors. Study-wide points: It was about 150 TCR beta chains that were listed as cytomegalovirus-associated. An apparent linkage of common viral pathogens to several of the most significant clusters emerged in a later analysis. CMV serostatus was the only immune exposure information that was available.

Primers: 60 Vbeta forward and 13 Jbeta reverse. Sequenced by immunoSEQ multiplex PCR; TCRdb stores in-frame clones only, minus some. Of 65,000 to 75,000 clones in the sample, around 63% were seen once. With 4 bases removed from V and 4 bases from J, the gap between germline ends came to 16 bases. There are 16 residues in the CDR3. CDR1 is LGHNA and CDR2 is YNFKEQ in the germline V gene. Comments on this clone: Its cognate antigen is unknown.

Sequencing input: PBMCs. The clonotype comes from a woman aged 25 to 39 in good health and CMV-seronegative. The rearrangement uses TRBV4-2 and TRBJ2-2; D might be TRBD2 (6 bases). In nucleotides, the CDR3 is TGTGCCAGCAGCCTCCATCCCGGGAGCGGCACCGGGGAGCTGTTTTTT. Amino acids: CASSLHPGSGTGELFF.